A selection of T cell receptor beta chains follows, all from one sample in a study of blood T cell repertoires in COVID-19. The data were produced by immunoSEQ multiplex PCR, yet TCRdb's version contains in-frame clones alone and is incomplete. The data contain hundreds of thousands of clones, about 88% of them singletons. Source material: PBMCs or T cells enriched from blood (not recorded which). These TCRs come from a woman in her thirties who had recovered from COVID-19. The CDR3 runs from the conserved cysteine through the conserved F or W. Each record gives: V gene, CDR3 length, J gene, D gene, clone size, CDR3 DNA, CDR3 protein. D genes are given only for firm matches. Size values are once, few and many counts, or a class for expanded clones, and some rows have none.

>TRBV25-1|15|TRBJ1-6|NA|NA
TGTGCCAGCAGTGACTACACGGGAAGCCCTTCACCCCTCCACTTT
CASSDYTGSPSPLHF
>TRBV7-2|12|TRBJ2-1|TRBD1|once
TGTGCCAGCAGCATTCGACAGGGTGTGCAGTTCTTC
CASSIRQGVQFF
>TRBV29-1|14|TRBJ2-1|TRBD2|NA
TGCAGCGTTAGACTAGCGGGGGCCTACAATGAGCAGTTCTTC
CSVRLAGAYNEQFF
>TRBV5-1|14|TRBJ1-1|NA|NA
TGCGCCAGCAGCCCGGCGGGTCCGAACACTGAAGCTTTCTTT
CASSPAGPNTEAFF
>TRBV5-5|14|TRBJ2-1|NA|NA
TGTGCCAGCAGCCCACAGGGTGGTTACAATGAGCAGTTCTTC
CASSPQGGYNEQFF
>TRBV7-9|15|TRBJ2-2|TRBD1|NA
TGTGCCAGCAGCCGGACAGGCGGCCTCACCGGGGAGCTGTTTTTT
CASSRTGGLTGELFF
>TRBV28|14|TRBJ1-4|TRBD1|NA
TGTGCCAGCAGTTGGGGCAGGGGGCTTGGAAAACTGTTTTTT
CASSWGRGLGKLFF
>TRBV9|16|TRBJ2-5|TRBD1|NA
TGTGCCAGCAGCGTAGACCTGAGGGACAGCTTAGAGACCCAGTACTTC
CASSVDLRDSLETQYF
>TRBV11-2|16|TRBJ2-1|NA|few
TGTGCCAGCAGCTTAGGCGGGGAAAGCTCCTACAATGAGCAGTTCTTC
CASSLGGESSYNEQFF
>TRBV23-1|17|TRBJ2-1|NA|NA
TGCGCCAGCGTCCAGGGGGCCGCGGGGGGGCCGGAGAATGAGCAGTTCTTC
CASVQGAAGGPENEQFF
>TRBV2|15|TRBJ1-2|TRBD1|NA
TGTGCCAGCAGTGAAATGGACAGGGGCACCTATGGCTACACCTTC
CASSEMDRGTYGYTF
>TRBV5-1|15|TRBJ1-1|NA|few
TGCGCCAGCAGCTTGGTAGGCGGGCGGGGCACTGAAGCTTTCTTT
CASSLVGGRGTEAFF
>TRBV5-6|17|TRBJ1-6|TRBD1|NA
TGTGCCAGCAGCTCTCCCGGGACAGGGGGTCCCAATTCACCCCTCCACTTT
CASSSPGTGGPNSPLHF
>TRBV5-4|16|TRBJ2-1|NA|NA
TGTGCCAGCAGCTTCCCCAGGCAGGGAACCTACAATGAGCAGTTCTTC
CASSFPRQGTYNEQFF
>TRBV29-1|15|TRBJ2-3|TRBD1|NA
TGCAGCGTTGGGAAAACGGACAGGGGTACAGATACGCAGTATTTT
CSVGKTDRGTDTQYF
>TRBV4-1|12|TRBJ2-1|TRBD2|NA
TGCGCCAGCAGTCGGGGGGGGACTGAGCAGTTCTTC
CASSRGGTEQFF
>TRBV30|13|TRBJ2-7|NA|NA
TGTGCCTGGAGTTCGGGACAAGCCTACGAGCAGTACTTC
CAWSSGQAYEQYF
>TRBV27|14|TRBJ1-2|NA|NA
TGTGCCAGCTCTTGGTCAGCCGGGGGCTATGGCTACACCTTC
CASSWSAGGYGYTF
>TRBV2|12|TRBJ1-6|NA|NA
TGTGCCAGCAGTGAGCGGAATTCACCCCTCCACTTT
CASSERNSPLHF
>TRBV6-1|15|TRBJ1-4|TRBD1|NA
TGTGCCAGCAGTGAGACGACAGGGAAGTTTGAAAAACTGTTTTTT
CASSETTGKFEKLFF
>TRBV2|17|TRBJ2-5|TRBD2|once
TGTGCCAGCAGTGTCTCCGGGACTAGCGGGGGGGAGACGACCCAGTACTTC
CASSVSGTSGGETTQYF
>TRBV3-1/TRBV3-2|16|TRBJ2-5|NA|NA
TGTGCCAGCAGCCCGGATGCAGGGGCCCTGGGGGAGACCCAGTACTTC
CASSPDAGALGETQYF
>TRBV5-5|13|TRBJ1-1|NA|NA
TGTGCCAGCAGCTTCAATGTGGAGGGGCTTGCTTTCTTT
CASSFNVEGLAFF
>TRBV30|13|TRBJ1-2|NA|NA
TGTGCCTGGAGTTCAGGGAGGCCAGGTGGCTACACCTTC
CAWSSGRPGGYTF
>TRBV5-6|14|TRBJ2-7|TRBD1|NA
TGTGCCAGCAGTTTGCCGGGACAGCGATACGAGCAGTACTTC
CASSLPGQRYEQYF
>TRBV2|15|TRBJ1-4|NA|NA
TGTGCCAGCAGTGGTTCGCTTGGAGGGAGTGAAAAACTGTTTTTT
CASSGSLGGSEKLFF
>TRBV7-9|16|TRBJ2-3|NA|NA
TGTGCCAGCAGAGAACAGTACAGTGCCCCGGGGGATACGCAGTATTTT
CASREQYSAPGDTQYF
>TRBV5-1|15|TRBJ1-2|TRBD1|NA
TGCGCCAGCAGCTTGGCCGTTGGGACAGACTATGGCTACACCTTC
CASSLAVGTDYGYTF
>TRBV3-1/TRBV3-2|13|TRBJ1-3|NA|NA
TGTGCCAGCAGGAGGTCCTCTGGAAACACCATATATTTT
CASRRSSGNTIYF
>TRBV10-3|12|TRBJ1-6|NA|NA
TGTGCCGGGGGGGAGCATAATTCACCCCTCCACTTT
CAGGEHNSPLHF
>TRBV29-1|11|TRBJ1-2|TRBD1|once
TGCAGCGGTTACGACAGGGATGGCTACACCTTC
CSGYDRDGYTF
>TRBV27|18|TRBJ2-3|TRBD2|NA
TGTGCCAGCAGTTTCCGAGGAGACGGGACTAGGAGCACAGATACGCAGTATTTT
CASSFRGDGTRSTDTQYF
>TRBV11-3|15|TRBJ2-1|TRBD1|NA
TGTGCCAGCAGCTTTGGGACAGGGTGGTACAATGAGCAGTTCTTC
CASSFGTGWYNEQFF
>TRBV5-1|14|TRBJ2-2|TRBD1|NA
TGCGCCAGCACCGGGACAGGGAACACCGGGGAGCTGTTTTTT
CASTGTGNTGELFF
>TRBV18|16|TRBJ2-6|NA|NA
TGTGCCAGCTCACCAGCAGGGCCCTCTGGGGCCAACGTCCTGACTTTC
CASSPAGPSGANVLTF
>TRBV7-9|17|TRBJ1-1|NA|NA
TGTGCCAGCAGCCGGGACTTGGGGAACATTAGGAACACTGAAGCTTTCTTT
CASSRDLGNIRNTEAFF
>TRBV5-1|16|TRBJ1-1|TRBD1|NA
TGCGCCAGCAGCTTGGCGGCCCGGACAGGGGACACTGAAGCTTTCTTT
CASSLAARTGDTEAFF
>TRBV5-1|14|TRBJ2-7|TRBD1|NA
TGCGCCAGCAGAGTGACAGGGGACGGGAACGAGCAGTACTTC
CASRVTGDGNEQYF
>TRBV28|15|TRBJ1-2|NA|few
TGTGCCAGCAGTTTACCGGGGGTTACTAACTATGGCTACACCTTC
CASSLPGVTNYGYTF
>TRBV28|16|TRBJ1-5|NA|NA
TGTGCCAGCAGTAGCCGGGACTCCCCCCACAATCAGCCCCAGCATTTT
CASSSRDSPHNQPQHF
>TRBV7-2|14|TRBJ1-6|NA|NA
TGTGCCAGCAGCTTAAGACGGGTTGATTCACCCCTCCACTTT
CASSLRRVDSPLHF
>TRBV9|15|TRBJ1-4|TRBD1|NA
TGTGCCAGCAGCAAGCTCGGGACAGAGAATGAAAAACTGTTTTTT
CASSKLGTENEKLFF
>TRBV18|15|TRBJ2-2|NA|few
TGTGCCAGCTCACCTCTCTCCCGACAGCCCGGGGAGCTGTTTTTT
CASSPLSRQPGELFF
>TRBV11-3|15|TRBJ2-5|TRBD1|NA
TGTGCCAGCAGCCCGAGGACAGGGGGCGCTGGGACCCAGTACTTC
CASSPRTGGAGTQYF
>TRBV5-1|13|TRBJ1-1|NA|NA
TGCGCCAGCAGCGTAGGGGGGAACACTGAAGCTTTCTTT
CASSVGGNTEAFF
>TRBV6-2/TRBV6-3|16|TRBJ2-1|TRBD2|NA
TGTGCCAGCAGTTACGTCCCGTCTAGCGGAGATTATGAGCAGTTCTTC
CASSYVPSSGDYEQFF
>TRBV30|15|TRBJ1-2|TRBD1|NA
TGTGCCTGGAGTTGGTCGGGACAGGGAAAATCTGGCTACACCTTC
CAWSWSGQGKSGYTF
>TRBV6-5|15|TRBJ1-6|NA|NA
TGTGCCAGCACTCGCGGTGCGGGAATGAATTCACCCCTCCACTTT
CASTRGAGMNSPLHF
>TRBV7-8|16|TRBJ2-2|TRBD1|few
TGTGCCAGCAGCCCTCCGGACAGGGGAGGAACCGGGGAGCTGTTTTTT
CASSPPDRGGTGELFF